This T cell receptor beta chain derives from a study of shared clonotypes between healthy human individuals. The method was immunoSEQ multiplex PCR; TCRdb's version includes in-frame clones alone and lacks a portion of them. The table records 2 million to 3 million clones, approximately 92% of them present only once. V dropped 5 bases and J dropped 5 bases, with 23 bases sitting between them. The CDR3 has 17 residues. The germline V gene has CDR1 SGHTA and CDR2 FQGTGA. The specimen was naive CD4+ T cells sorted from blood. Subset reported: CD45RA+ positively selected. The rearrangement joins TRBV7-3 to TRBJ2-3; weak D call: TRBD1 (6 bases). This receptor was taken from a man younger than 30 in good health. The CDR3 DNA sequence: TGTGCCAGCAGCCTCCGTCCCCCGGCAGGGGCGGGAGATACGCAGTATTTT. It specifies CASSLRPPAGAGDTQYF.